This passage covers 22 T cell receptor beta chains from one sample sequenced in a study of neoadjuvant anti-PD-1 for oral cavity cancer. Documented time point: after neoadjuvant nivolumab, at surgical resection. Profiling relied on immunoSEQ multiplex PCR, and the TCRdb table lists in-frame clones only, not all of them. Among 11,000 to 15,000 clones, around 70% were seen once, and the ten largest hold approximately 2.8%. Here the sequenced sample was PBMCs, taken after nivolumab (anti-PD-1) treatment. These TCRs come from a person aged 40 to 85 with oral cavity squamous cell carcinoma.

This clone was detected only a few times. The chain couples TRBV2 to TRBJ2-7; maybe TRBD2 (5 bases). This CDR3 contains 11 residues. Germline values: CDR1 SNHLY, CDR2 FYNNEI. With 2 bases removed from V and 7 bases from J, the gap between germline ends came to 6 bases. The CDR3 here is CASSESGEQYF. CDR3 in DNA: TGTGCCAGCAGTGAATCGGGAGAGCAGTACTTC.

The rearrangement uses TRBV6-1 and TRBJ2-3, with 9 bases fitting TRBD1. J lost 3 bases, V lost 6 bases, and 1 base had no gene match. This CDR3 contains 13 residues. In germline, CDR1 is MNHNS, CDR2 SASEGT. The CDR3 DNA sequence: TGTGCCAGCAGGGACAGGGGTACAGATACGCAGTATTTT. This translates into CASRDRGTDTQYF.

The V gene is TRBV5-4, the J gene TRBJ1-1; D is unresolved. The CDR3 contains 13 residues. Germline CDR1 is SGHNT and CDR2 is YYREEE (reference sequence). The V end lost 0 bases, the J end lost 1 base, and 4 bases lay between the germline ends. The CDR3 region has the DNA TGTGCCAGCAGCTTGGAAAAGAACACTGAAGCTTTCTTT. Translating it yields CASSLEKNTEAFF.

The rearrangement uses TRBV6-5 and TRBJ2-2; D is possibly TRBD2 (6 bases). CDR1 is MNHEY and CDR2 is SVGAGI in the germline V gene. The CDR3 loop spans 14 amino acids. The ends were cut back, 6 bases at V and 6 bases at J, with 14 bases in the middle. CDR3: CASRGTSWAGELFF. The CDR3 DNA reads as TGTGCCAGCAGGGGTACTAGCTGGGCCGGGGAGCTGTTTTTT.

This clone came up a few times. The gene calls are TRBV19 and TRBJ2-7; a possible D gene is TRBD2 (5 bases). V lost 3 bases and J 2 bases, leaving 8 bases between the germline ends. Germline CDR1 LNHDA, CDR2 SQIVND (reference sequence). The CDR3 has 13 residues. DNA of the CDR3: TGTGCCAGTAGTATTAGCGAGACCTACGAGCAGTACTTC. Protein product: CASSISETYEQYF.

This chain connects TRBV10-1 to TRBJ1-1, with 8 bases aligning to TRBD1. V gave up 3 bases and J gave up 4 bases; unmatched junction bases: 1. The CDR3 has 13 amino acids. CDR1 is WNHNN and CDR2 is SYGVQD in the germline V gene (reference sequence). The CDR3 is CASSDRGPTEAFF. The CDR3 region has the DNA TGCGCCAGCAGTGACAGGGGGCCCACTGAAGCTTTCTTT.

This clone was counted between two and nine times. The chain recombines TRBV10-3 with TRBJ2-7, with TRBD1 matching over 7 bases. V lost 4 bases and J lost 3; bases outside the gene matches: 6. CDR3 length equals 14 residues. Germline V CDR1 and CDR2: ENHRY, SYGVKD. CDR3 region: CAISGQGQFYEQYF. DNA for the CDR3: TGTGCCATCAGTGGACAGGGCCAGTTCTACGAGCAGTACTTC.

The CDR3 spells CSVEGETSEQYF. CDR3 DNA: TGCAGCGTTGAAGGCGAGACGAGTGAGCAGTACTTC. The genes are TRBV29-1 and TRBJ2-7; D unclear. Looked up from germline, CDR1 is SQVTM and CDR2 is ANQGSEA. V lost 1 base to trimming and J lost 7 bases, with 11 bases between them. This CDR3 spans 12 amino acids.

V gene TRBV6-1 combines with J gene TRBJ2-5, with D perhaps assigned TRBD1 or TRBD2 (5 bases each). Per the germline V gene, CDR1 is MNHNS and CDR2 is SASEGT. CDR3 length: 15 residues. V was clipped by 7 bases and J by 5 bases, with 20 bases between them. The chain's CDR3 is CASNPTGLRGETQYF. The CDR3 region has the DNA TGTGCCAGCAACCCTACCGGGCTGAGGGGTGAGACCCAGTACTTC.

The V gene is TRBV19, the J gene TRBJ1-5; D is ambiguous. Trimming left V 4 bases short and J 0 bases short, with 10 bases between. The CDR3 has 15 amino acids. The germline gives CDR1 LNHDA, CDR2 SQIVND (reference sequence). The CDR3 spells CASSTTDNSNQPQHF. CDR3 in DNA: TGTGCCAGTAGTACAACAGATAATAGCAATCAGCCCCAGCATTTT.

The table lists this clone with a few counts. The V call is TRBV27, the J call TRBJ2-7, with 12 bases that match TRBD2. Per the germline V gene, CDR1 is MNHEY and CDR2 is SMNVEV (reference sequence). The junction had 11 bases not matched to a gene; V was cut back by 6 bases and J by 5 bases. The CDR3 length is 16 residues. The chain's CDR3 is CASSLSPTSGSDEQYF. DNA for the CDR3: TGTGCCAGCAGCCTATCCCCGACTAGCGGGAGTGACGAGCAGTACTTC.

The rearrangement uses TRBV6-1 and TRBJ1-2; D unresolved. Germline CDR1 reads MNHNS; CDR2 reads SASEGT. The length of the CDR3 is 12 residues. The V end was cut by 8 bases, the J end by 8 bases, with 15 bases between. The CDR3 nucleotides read TGTGCCAGCCCCTGGAGGGTGTGGGGCTACACCTTC. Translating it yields CASPWRVWGYTF.

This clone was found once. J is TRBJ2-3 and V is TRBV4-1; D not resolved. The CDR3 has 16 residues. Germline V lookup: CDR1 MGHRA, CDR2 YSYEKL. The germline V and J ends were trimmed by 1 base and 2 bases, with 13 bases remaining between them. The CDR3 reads CASSQGSLTNTDTQYF. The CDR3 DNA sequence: TGCGCCAGCAGCCAAGGGAGTCTCACTAACACAGATACGCAGTATTTT.

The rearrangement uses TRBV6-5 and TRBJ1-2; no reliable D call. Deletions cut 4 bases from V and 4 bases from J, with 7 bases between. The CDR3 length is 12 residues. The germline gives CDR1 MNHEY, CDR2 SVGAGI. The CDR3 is CASSSAAYGYTF. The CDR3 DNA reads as TGTGCCAGCAGTTCCGCAGCCTATGGCTACACCTTC.

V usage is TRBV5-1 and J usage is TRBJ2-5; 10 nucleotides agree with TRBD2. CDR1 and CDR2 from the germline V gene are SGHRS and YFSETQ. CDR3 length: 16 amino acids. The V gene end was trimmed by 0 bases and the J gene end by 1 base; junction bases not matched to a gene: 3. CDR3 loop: CASSLGTSGSQETQYF. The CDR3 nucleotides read TGCGCCAGCAGCTTGGGGACTAGCGGCTCCCAAGAGACCCAGTACTTC.

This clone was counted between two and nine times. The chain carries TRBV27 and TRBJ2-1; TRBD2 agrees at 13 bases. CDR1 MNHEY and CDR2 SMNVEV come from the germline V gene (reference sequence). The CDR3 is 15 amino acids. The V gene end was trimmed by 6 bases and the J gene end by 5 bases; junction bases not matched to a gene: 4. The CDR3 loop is CASRSGTSGNNEQFF. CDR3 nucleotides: TGTGCCAGCAGGTCCGGGACTAGCGGGAACAATGAGCAGTTCTTC.

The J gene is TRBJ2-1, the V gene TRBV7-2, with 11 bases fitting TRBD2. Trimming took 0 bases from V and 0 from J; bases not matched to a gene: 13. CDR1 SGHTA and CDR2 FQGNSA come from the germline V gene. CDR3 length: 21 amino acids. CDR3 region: CASSLAAPTSGSGSSYNEQFF. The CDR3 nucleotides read TGTGCCAGCAGCTTAGCGGCCCCAACTAGCGGGAGTGGGAGCTCCTACAATGAGCAGTTCTTC.

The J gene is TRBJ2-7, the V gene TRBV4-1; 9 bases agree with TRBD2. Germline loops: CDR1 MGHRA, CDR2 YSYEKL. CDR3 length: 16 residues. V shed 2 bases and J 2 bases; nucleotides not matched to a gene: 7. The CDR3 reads CASSQLAGENTYEQYF. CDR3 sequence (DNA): TGCGCCAGCAGCCAATTAGCGGGAGAAAACACCTACGAGCAGTACTTC.

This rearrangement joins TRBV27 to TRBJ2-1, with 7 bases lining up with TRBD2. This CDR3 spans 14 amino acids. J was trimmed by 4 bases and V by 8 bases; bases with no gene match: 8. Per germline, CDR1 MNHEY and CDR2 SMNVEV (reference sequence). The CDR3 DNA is TGTGCCAGCGGCTGGGGGACTACGTACAATGAGCAGTTCTTC. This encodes CASGWGTTYNEQFF.

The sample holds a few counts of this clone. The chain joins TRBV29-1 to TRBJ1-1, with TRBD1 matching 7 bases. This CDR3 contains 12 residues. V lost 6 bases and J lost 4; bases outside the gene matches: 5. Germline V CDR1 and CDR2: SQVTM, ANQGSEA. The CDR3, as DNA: TGCAGCGTCAGGGGGTTGTCCACTGAAGCTTTCTTT. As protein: CSVRGLSTEAFF.

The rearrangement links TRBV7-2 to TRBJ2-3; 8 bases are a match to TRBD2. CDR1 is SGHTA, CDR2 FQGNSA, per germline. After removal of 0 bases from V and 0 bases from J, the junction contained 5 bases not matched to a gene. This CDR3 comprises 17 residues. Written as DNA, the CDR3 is TGTGCCAGCAGCTTAGCGTTCACTAGCGGTAGCACAGATACGCAGTATTTT. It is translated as CASSLAFTSGSTDTQYF.

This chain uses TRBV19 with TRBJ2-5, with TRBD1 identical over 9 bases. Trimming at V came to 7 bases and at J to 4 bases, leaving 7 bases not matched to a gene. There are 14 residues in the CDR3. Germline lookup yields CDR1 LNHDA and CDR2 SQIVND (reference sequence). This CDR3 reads CASTGQGIGETQYF. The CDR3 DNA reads TGTGCCAGTACGGGACAGGGAATAGGAGAGACCCAGTACTTC.